The subject of this entry is one T cell receptor (beta chain). Its specificity is unknown. Alongside a J-beta primer mix, a sample-barcoded 5' primer served in a second PCR lasting roughly 6 to 12 cycles. A single record per CDR3 protein comes from TCRdb applying MiXCR to the 5' RACE reads. The sample has hundreds of thousands of distinct CDR3 sequences, around 43% seen once. CDR1 MDHEN and CDR2 SYDVKM come from the germline V gene. The CDR3 spans 13 residues. The junction had 3 bases not matched to a gene; V was cut back by 7 bases and J by 10 bases. The data stem from a study of blood T cells in healthy people across ages. Whole-study results and caveats: Diversity figures derived from one million T cells were judged to underestimate the true value.

This sequence was found in an elderly man in good health. The chain has TRBV28 and TRBJ2-1; 14 positions match TRBD2. Sequenced sample: blood. The CDR3 here is CASTTSGREEQFF. The CDR3 nucleotides read TGTGCCAGCACGACTAGCGGGAGGGAAGAGCAGTTCTTC.